This is a list of T cell receptor beta chains from one sample in a study of blood T cell repertoires in COVID-19. The data were produced by immunoSEQ multiplex PCR, yet TCRdb's version contains in-frame clones alone and is incomplete. The sample yields roughly 100,000 clones, 91% seen once. What was sequenced was peripheral blood. These receptors originate from a human donor in a cohort sampled during active COVID-19. Both conserved end residues are part of each CDR3. A D gene is named only where the DNA matches it firmly. Expanded clones get a size class; other rows say once, few or many, or leave the size out.

once	TRBJ2-3	TRBV7-3	-	TGTGCCAGCAGCCAGTCGGGGGGCAGCACAGATACGCAGTATTTT	CASSQSGGSTDTQYF
-	TRBJ2-1	TRBV1	-	TGCACCAGCAGCCAAGGGGTCGAACTAGCGGGTCCCAATGAGCAGTTCTTC	CTSSQGVELAGPNEQFF
-	TRBJ2-1	TRBV6-5	-	TGTGCCAGCAGCCCCTACGACAGAGAAGGCAGTGAGCAGTTCTTC	CASSPYDREGSEQFF
few	TRBJ1-4	TRBV2	-	TGTGCCAGCAGGGACAGAATCTCTCTTAATGAAAAACTGTTTTTT	CASRDRISLNEKLFF
-	TRBJ2-5	TRBV5-6	TRBD2	TGTGCCAGCAGCTTGCTCGGCGGGAGGGAAGAGACCCAGTACTTC	CASSLLGGREETQYF
-	TRBJ2-7	TRBV19	TRBD1	TGTGCCAGTAGTACCGGGACAGGGGTTTTGAGCGAGCAGTACTTC	CASSTGTGVLSEQYF
few	TRBJ1-5	TRBV5-1	TRBD1	TGCGCCAGCAGTAAGGGGACAGGGGTCAATCAGCCCCAGCATTTT	CASSKGTGVNQPQHF
once	TRBJ2-3	TRBV7-9	TRBD2	TGTGCCAGCAGCATGGGACTAGCGGGGGGTAAGGATACGCAGTATTTT	CASSMGLAGGKDTQYF
-	TRBJ2-7	TRBV3-1/TRBV3-2	TRBD2	TGTGCCAGCAGCCTCGCGGCGGGTAGCGGGTACGAGCAGTACTTC	CASSLAAGSGYEQYF
-	TRBJ2-1	TRBV5-4	TRBD2	TGTGCCAGCAGCTCAGAACACGGGGGGGCCTTCGATGAGCAGTTCTTC	CASSSEHGGAFDEQFF
-	TRBJ1-4	TRBV18	TRBD1	TGTGCCAGCTCACACGGGACAGGGAATGAAAAACTGTTTTTT	CASSHGTGNEKLFF
-	TRBJ2-3	TRBV11-3	TRBD2	TGTGCCAGCAGCCAGGGACTAGCGGGGGGGCAAGAAGATACGCAGTATTTT	CASSQGLAGGQEDTQYF
-	TRBJ2-1	TRBV4-3	-	TGCGCCAGCAGCCAGTTCCGGGATACCGACAATGAGCAGTTCTTC	CASSQFRDTDNEQFF
-	TRBJ2-5	TRBV5-6	-	TGTGCCAGCAGTTACGGGACTTTCGAGACCCAGTACTTC	CASSYGTFETQYF
-	TRBJ1-2	TRBV10-3	-	TGTGCCATCAGTGATCCGCCCGACAGCTTCTATGGCTACACCTTC	CAISDPPDSFYGYTF
-	TRBJ1-3	TRBV3-1/TRBV3-2	-	TGTGCCAGCAGCCAAGATCGGAGAGCCGAAAGAACTGGAAACACCATATATTTT	CASSQDRRAERTGNTIYF
-	TRBJ2-1	TRBV12-3/TRBV12-4	TRBD1	TGTGCCAGCAGTGCACCCGGGACAGGGGAGTTCTTC	CASSAPGTGEFF
-	TRBJ1-4	TRBV19	TRBD1	TGTGCCAGTAGTATAGGGACAGGGGGACCAACTAATGAAAAACTGTTTTTT	CASSIGTGGPTNEKLFF
-	TRBJ1-6	TRBV9	-	TGTGCCAGCAGCACGCGGGATCCCTATAATTCACCCCTCCACTTT	CASSTRDPYNSPLHF
few	TRBJ2-7	TRBV6-6	TRBD2	TGTGCCACCCGCGGGAGAGGGAGTCCTGAGCAGTACTTC	CATRGRGSPEQYF
-	TRBJ2-1	TRBV9	TRBD2	TGTGCCAGCAGCGTAACTAGCGGGGGTTACAATGAGCAGTTCTTC	CASSVTSGGYNEQFF
once	TRBJ2-7	TRBV5-5	TRBD2	TGTGCCAGCAGCTTTGCGGGGGGCTCCTACGAGCAGTACTTC	CASSFAGGSYEQYF
once	TRBJ2-5	TRBV5-4	-	TGTGCCAGCAGCTCCGGGACATTCGAGACCCAGTACTTC	CASSSGTFETQYF
-	TRBJ2-6	TRBV27	-	TGTGCCAGCAGTTCGTATTCCTCTGGGGCCAACGTCCTGACTTTC	CASSSYSSGANVLTF
-	TRBJ2-7	TRBV4-2	-	TGTGCCAGCAGCCAAGATGGCGGCTACGAGCAGTACTTC	CASSQDGGYEQYF
-	TRBJ2-7	TRBV15	-	TGTGCCACCAGCAGAGATCAATCGGGGACATATAATAAGCAGTACTTC	CATSRDQSGTYNKQYF
-	TRBJ1-5	TRBV5-1	TRBD1	TGCGCCAGCAGCTTGGAAGGGACAGGGGCTCAGCCCCAGCATTTT	CASSLEGTGAQPQHF
-	TRBJ2-1	TRBV9	TRBD1	TGTGCCAGCAGCGCATATAACAGGGGCCAGGATGAGCAGTTCTTC	CASSAYNRGQDEQFF
-	TRBJ1-2	TRBV29-1	-	TGCAGCGTTGTCCCCCGGGAGGGCTATGGCTACACCTTC	CSVVPREGYGYTF
few	TRBJ2-2	TRBV7-8	TRBD2	TGTGCCAGCAGCTACGGGGGGATATCCACCGGGGAGCTGTTTTTT	CASSYGGISTGELFF
-	TRBJ2-5	TRBV6-2/TRBV6-3	TRBD2	TGTGCCAGCAGTTACCCTAGCGGGGGCCGTCAAGAGACCCAGTACTTC	CASSYPSGGRQETQYF
-	TRBJ2-7	TRBV5-8	-	TGTGCCAGCAGCTTGGAGGACAGCTACGAGCAGTACTTC	CASSLEDSYEQYF
-	TRBJ1-1	TRBV5-6	-	TGTGCCAGCAGCGTTAGTGGTGAAGCTTTCTTT	CASSVSGEAFF
-	TRBJ1-2	TRBV7-2	-	TGTGCCAGCAGCTTATCTGGCCAGGGCTATGGCTACACCTTC	CASSLSGQGYGYTF
-	TRBJ1-5	TRBV7-8	-	TGTGCCAGCAGCTCGTGGCCGGAGGGGCAAGGAAGCAATCAGCCCCAGCATTTT	CASSSWPEGQGSNQPQHF
-	TRBJ2-3	TRBV29-1	-	TGCAGCGTTGGCGGGAACGAGTGGGATACGCAGTATTTT	CSVGGNEWDTQYF
-	TRBJ1-1	TRBV15	TRBD1	TGTGCCACCAGCAGAGAGGACAGGGTGGACACTGAAGCTTTCTTT	CATSREDRVDTEAFF
once	TRBJ2-1	TRBV19	TRBD2	TGTGCCACCGACCGTATGCGGGAGGGCCGCAATGAGCAGTTCTTC	CATDRMREGRNEQFF
-	TRBJ1-1	TRBV6-5	TRBD1	TGTGCCAGCAGAACTCCGGGACAGGGGACGTCAGCTTTCTTT	CASRTPGQGTSAFF
-	TRBJ2-7	TRBV7-8	-	TGTGCCAGCAGGGGGGCTTACTCCTACGAGCAGTACTTC	CASRGAYSYEQYF
-	TRBJ1-5	TRBV9	-	TGTGCCAGCAGCGGGGGGCTTAGCAATCAGCCCCAGCATTTT	CASSGGLSNQPQHF
-	TRBJ1-1	TRBV5-4	-	TGTGCCAGCAGCTTGGTGGGGGAGGGCACTGAAGCTTTCTTT	CASSLVGEGTEAFF
-	TRBJ2-4	TRBV29-1	-	TGCAGCGTTGAGGTTTATTTCGGGGACATTCAGTACTTC	CSVEVYFGDIQYF
-	TRBJ2-3	TRBV7-2	TRBD2	TGTGCCAGCAGACTACAAAGCGGGGGGGCCGCAGATACGCAGTATTTT	CASRLQSGGAADTQYF
-	TRBJ2-2	TRBV18	-	TGTGCCAGCTCACCCCTTAGGACACCAGGGAACACCGGGGAGCTGTTTTTT	CASSPLRTPGNTGELFF
-	TRBJ2-3	TRBV9	TRBD2	TGTGCCAGCAGCGCTAGCGGGGTCACAGATACGCAGTATTTT	CASSASGVTDTQYF
-	TRBJ1-6	TRBV5-1	TRBD1	TGCGCCAGCAGCCAGCGGCAGGGGGCGAGTCCCTCCTATAATTCACCCCTCCACTTT	CASSQRQGASPSYNSPLHF
-	TRBJ2-1	TRBV28	TRBD2	TGTGCCAGCAGTTCCGCTGCGACTAGCGGACACAATGAGCAGTTCTTC	CASSSAATSGHNEQFF
-	TRBJ2-7	TRBV20-1	-	TGCAGTGCCACAACAGGGTTCTTCCAGTACTTC	CSATTGFFQYF
-	TRBJ2-6	TRBV27	TRBD2	TGTGCCACACTGGGGAGGGGCCCCTCTGGGGCCAACGTCCTGACTTTC	CATLGRGPSGANVLTF
-	TRBJ1-2	TRBV9	TRBD1	TGTGCCAGCAGCGCGGGACAGGCCTTAGACGGCTACACCTTC	CASSAGQALDGYTF
-	TRBJ1-2	TRBV4-3	-	TGCGCCAGCAGCCAGGGGACCTGGAGGGGCGAGCATGGCTACACCTTC	CASSQGTWRGEHGYTF
-	TRBJ2-1	TRBV15	TRBD2	TGTGCCACCAGCAGAGGGCTAGCGGGATCCTACAATGAGCAGTTCTTC	CATSRGLAGSYNEQFF
-	TRBJ2-7	TRBV7-8	-	TGTGCCAGCACCTCCGACCGACAGCCGAACTACGAGCAGTACTTC	CASTSDRQPNYEQYF
-	TRBJ1-6	TRBV4-1	-	TGCGCCAGCAGTCCCGGGTCCCTTAGCTCCTATAATTCACCCCTCCACTTT	CASSPGSLSSYNSPLHF